What follows are 31 T cell receptor beta chains derived from one specimen sequenced in a study of CD8+CD57+ T cells in acquired aplastic anemia. The study profiled TCR beta VDJ and CDR3 using genomic DNA as template. One entry per CDR3 protein results from TCRdb running MiXCR on the reads. The data contain roughly 250,000 distinct CDR3 sequences, approximately 80% of them singletons. All sequencing subjects had displayed CD8+CD57+ cell expansion on flow cytometry. The sequencing input was sorted CD4+, CD8+, or CD8+CD57+ T cells (not recorded which) from PBMCs. All receptors derive from a human donor with aplastic anemia.

This clonotype has only a few counts. The chain joins TRBV7-2 to TRBJ2-1, with 10 bases lining up with TRBD2. Germline CDR1 and CDR2: SGHTA and FQGNSA. The V segment lost 9 bases and the J segment 11 bases; nucleotides outside the gene matches: 16. The CDR3 totals 15 residues. The CDR3 bases are TGTGCCAGTAGTTTAGCGGGGGGATCCGATAAGCAGCAGTTCTTC. This sequence encodes CASSLAGGSDKQQFF.

On this clonotype: It is likely a read error, because the conserved phenylalanine at the end of the CDR3 is missing. The DNA is omitted, as the CDR3 cannot be located on it reliably, and the CDR3 follows TCRdb's listing. The genes are TRBV7-9 and TRBJ2-3; the table's D gene call, TRBD1, was not cross checked with the DNA. The CDR3 is made up of 13 amino acids, end residues included. From germline, CDR1 is SEHNR and CDR2 FQNEAQ (reference sequence). CDR3 loop: CASSRGTGLWQHH.

The rearrangement uses TRBV2 and TRBJ1-1; 7 positions agree with TRBD1. The last part of the DNA fits TRBJ1-4 better; the J call may be wrong. Germline V gene sequence: CDR1 SNHLY, CDR2 FYNNEI. The CDR3 loop spans 15 amino acids. The CDR3 loop is CASKSGTAGTAELFF. Here the CDR3 DNA reads TGTGCCAGCAAGTCCGGGACAGCGGGAACCGCGGAACTGTTTTTT.

The chain employs TRBV11-2 and TRBJ1-1; possible D gene TRBD1, 5 bases. The V gene lost 5 bases and the J gene lost 0 bases, with 16 bases spanning the gap. Germline CDR1 SGHAT, CDR2 FQNNGV. The CDR3 spans 16 residues. CDR3 loop: CASSPPTGTLNTEAFF. The CDR3 DNA reads TGTGCCAGCAGCCCACCCACCGGGACTTTGAACACTGAAGCTTTCTTT. The entire variable domain, with the rest obtained from reference TRBV11-2 and TRBJ1-1, is as follows: EAGVAQSPRYKIIEKRQSVAFWCNPISGHATLYWYQQILGQGPKLLIQFQNNGVVDDSQLPKDRFSAERLKGVDSTLKIQPAKLEDSAVYLCASSPPTGTLNTEAFFGQGTRLTVV.

The V call is TRBV29-1, the J call TRBJ1-1; D possibly corresponds to TRBD1 (5 bases). This CDR3 is 12 amino acids long. Germline loops: CDR1 SQVTM, CDR2 ANQGSEA. V was pared by 6 bases and J by 4 bases, with 12 bases between. Here the CDR3 DNA reads TGCAGCGTAACCAGGGAGGGCACTGAAGCTTTCTTT. It specifies CSVTREGTEAFF.

The rearrangement uses TRBV9 and TRBJ2-3; tentative D call: TRBD1 (5 bases). The J call may not be correct, given that the DNA end is closer to TRBJ1-5. The germline gives CDR1 SGDLS, CDR2 YYNGEE. The CDR3 is made up of 14 amino acids. The CDR3 sequence: CASSLGRGADTQHF. CDR3 DNA sequence: TGTGCCAGCAGCTTAGGGCGAGGGGCAGATACGCAGCATTTT.

This clonotype was recorded a few times. The chain joins TRBV19 to TRBJ1-1, with D perhaps TRBD1 (5 bases). Germline values: CDR1 LNHDA, CDR2 SQIVND (reference sequence). V shed 3 bases and J shed 0 bases, with 8 bases lying between them. The CDR3 totals 14 residues. DNA of the CDR3: TGTGCCAGTAGTATTTCAGGGATGAACACTGAAGCTTTCTTT. Its translation is CASSISGMNTEAFF.

A note on this clonotype: A junction end diverges from the germline sequence, so it may reflect a read error. This chain connects TRBV9 to TRBJ2-2; D tentatively fits TRBD1 or TRBD2 (6 bases each). The CDR3 length is 15 residues. Germline CDR1 SGDLS, CDR2 YYNGEE. The DNA for the CDR3 is TGCGCCAGCAGCTACGACAGGAGGGAGGCCGGGGAGCTGTTTTTT. This encodes CASSYDRREAGELFF.

Comments on this clonotype: The missing conserved phenylalanine or tryptophan at the end of this CDR3 makes a read error likely. Because the CDR3's place on the DNA is in doubt, the DNA is left out and the CDR3 is given as listed by TCRdb. The V call is TRBV7-8, the J call TRBJ2-3; the table's D call, TRBD1, was not checked against the DNA. CDR1 SGHVS and CDR2 FQNEAQ come from the germline V gene. 13 amino acids form the CDR3, both terminal residues included. CDR3 in amino acids: CASSDGGGATTQY.

Note on this clonotype: Because it lacks the conserved phenylalanine or tryptophan at the end, this CDR3 is likely a read error. The limits of the CDR3 on the DNA are not certain, so only TCRdb's listed CDR3 is given. The rearrangement joins TRBV9 to TRBJ2-3. Germline V CDR1 and CDR2: SGDLS, YYNGEE. The CDR3 spans 13 residues, counting both ends. The CDR3 reads CASRDGGTDTKYL.

The chain employs TRBV15 and TRBJ1-1; 7 positions match TRBD1. The trim removed 5 bases at V and 12 bases at J, leaving 18 bases unmatched. The germline V gene has CDR1 LNHNV and CDR2 YYDKDF (reference sequence). The CDR3 is made up of 15 amino acids. The CDR3 nucleotides are TGTGCCACCAGCTTAGATATGACAGGGAACACCCAATCTTTCTTT. As protein: CATSLDMTGNTQSFF.

The rearrangement joins TRBV5-1 to TRBJ2-3; D not certain. The CDR3 extends over 12 amino acids. V dropped 0 bases and J dropped 14 bases, with 13 bases sitting between them. Germline CDR1 SGHRS, CDR2 YFSETQ. The CDR3 reads CASSLVREHWYF. Written as DNA, the CDR3 is TGCGCCAGCAGCTTGGTCCGAGAACACTGGTATTTT.

A remark on this clonotype: No conserved phenylalanine or tryptophan is present at the end of the CDR3, so a read error is the likely explanation. The chain employs TRBV2 and TRBJ2-3; D call uncertain. V gave up 6 bases and J gave up 6 bases, with 10 bases separating them. This CDR3 is 12 amino acids long. Germline loops: CDR1 SNHLY, CDR2 FYNNEI. The CDR3 DNA is TGTGCCAGCAGCGTAGTGTCGGATACGCAGTATGAA. Its translation: CASSVVSDTQYE.

As to this clonotype: Because it lacks the conserved phenylalanine or tryptophan at the end, this CDR3 is likely a read error. This sequence joins TRBV5-1 and TRBJ1-3, with TRBD1 as a possible D gene (5 bases). From germline, CDR1 is SGHRS and CDR2 YFSETQ. The CDR3 spans 14 residues. V lost 4 bases and J 1 base, leaving 9 bases between the germline ends. DNA of the CDR3: TGCGCCAGCAGCCAGGGTTTGTCTGGAAACACCATATATTCT. Protein product: CASSQGLSGNTIYS.

The rearrangement uses TRBV29-1 and TRBJ2-3; D uncertain. The CDR3 is 9 residues long. The germline gives CDR1 SQVTM, CDR2 ANQGSEA. V lost 3 bases and J lost 6, with 1 base in between. The CDR3 DNA is TGCAGCGTTGATGATACGCAGTATTTT. Translated, it gives CSVDDTQYF.

Points on this clonotype: Because the CDR3's place on the DNA is in doubt, the DNA is left out and the CDR3 is given as listed by TCRdb. The V gene is TRBV7-9, the J gene TRBJ2-7. Per germline, CDR1 SEHNR and CDR2 FQNEAQ (reference sequence). The CDR3 region is 18 residues in length, termini included. CDR3 region: CASSLLETQYFGPYEQYV.

The V and J genes are TRBV12-3 or TRBV12-4 and TRBJ2-2; 9 nucleotides line up with TRBD2. This CDR3 spans 16 amino acids. J lost 2 bases, V lost 6 bases, and 7 bases had no gene match. The CDR3 is CASSVRLAANTGELFF. DNA for the CDR3: TGTGCCAGCAGCGTTCGACTAGCGGCAAACACCGGGGAGCTGTTTTTT.

Concerning this clonotype: The CDR3 does not close with the conserved phenylalanine or tryptophan, likely indicating a read error. No DNA is shown, since the ends of the CDR3 on it are uncertain; the CDR3 is the one TCRdb lists. V usage is TRBV24-1 and J usage is TRBJ2-2. Termini included, the CDR3 measures 13 amino acids. Germline V gene lookup returns CDR1 KGHDR and CDR2 SFDVKD. Here the CDR3 reads CATIDKNTGDGFL.

This chain links TRBV7-9 with TRBJ2-5, with D maybe TRBD2 (5 bases). The CDR3 runs 15 residues. V gave up 1 base and J gave up 12 bases, with 21 bases separating them. Germline values: CDR1 SEHNR, CDR2 FQNEAQ (reference sequence). The CDR3, as DNA: TGTGCCAGCAGCTTAGTACCCGGGGAGCTTATGTTTGAGTACTTC. This translates into CASSLVPGELMFEYF.

CDR3 nucleotides: TGCGCCAGCGGCACCGTCCCGGGACAGGGCAACACAGATACGCAGTATTTT. Translated: CASGTVPGQGNTDTQYF. The chain combines TRBV5-1 with TRBJ2-3; 9 bases line up with TRBD1. CDR1 is SGHRS and CDR2 is YFSETQ in the germline V gene. The CDR3 runs 17 residues. The V segment lost 7 bases and the J segment 2 bases; nucleotides outside the gene matches: 14.

A single count supports this clonotype. This chain uses TRBV5-6 with TRBJ2-3; 9 nucleotides agree with TRBD2. This CDR3 comprises 17 residues. Germline loops: CDR1 SGHDT, CDR2 YYEEEE. V was pared by 0 bases and J by 3 bases, with 8 bases of the junction left unmatched. Written as DNA, the CDR3 is TGTGCCAGCAGCTTGGGTGCTGTAGCGGGAGAGACAGATACGCAGTATTTT. This sequence encodes CASSLGAVAGETDTQYF.

This clonotype occurred once. Since the CDR3 does not end with the conserved phenylalanine or tryptophan, this likely comes from a read error. The DNA is left out, because the CDR3 cannot be placed on it with certainty; the CDR3 is given as TCRdb lists it. The V gene is TRBV7-2, the J gene TRBJ2-3; TRBD2 reflects the table's D call only, with no check against the DNA. CDR1 is SGHTA and CDR2 is FQGNSA in the germline V gene. Termini included, the CDR3 measures 13 amino acids. The CDR3 protein is CASSFRGAGTALS.

The CDR3 here is CASSLERSGVVYGYTF. Written as DNA, the CDR3 is TGTGCCAGCAGCTTGGAGAGAAGCGGGGTGGTATATGGCTACACCTTC. V and J are TRBV7-9 and TRBJ1-2; D is uncertain. The length of the CDR3 is 16 residues. Germline V gene data show CDR1 as SEHNR and CDR2 as FQNEAQ (reference sequence). The V and J ends lost 3 bases and 5 bases respectively, with 19 bases between them.

A remark on this clonotype: At one of its ends the junction is not consistent with the germline gene, which may arise from a read error. This rearrangement joins TRBV9 to TRBJ2-3, with 16 positions matching TRBD2. CDR1 is SGDLS, CDR2 YYNGEE, per germline. The CDR3 consists of 14 residues. The CDR3: CASSVGLAGGPEDF. CDR3 nucleotides: TGTGCCAGCAGCGTGGGACTAGCGGGAGGGCCGGAGGATTTT.

This clonotype was seen only once. This CDR3 is missing its conserved last phenylalanine or tryptophan, likely due to a read error. The DNA is left out, because the CDR3 cannot be placed on it with certainty; the CDR3 is given as TCRdb lists it. The chain joins TRBV2 to TRBJ2-1; TRBD1, the D gene given by the table, was not confirmed from the DNA. Germline V lookup: CDR1 SNHLY, CDR2 FYNNEI. From its first to its last residue, the CDR3 has 16 amino acids. The CDR3 protein is CASSEGGANGQDVRFC.

V and J are TRBV20-1 and TRBJ2-3; 9 nucleotides align to TRBD1. Trimming cost V 4 bases and J 2 bases; bases outside gene matches: 7. CDR1 and CDR2 (germline): DFQATT, SNEGSKA (reference sequence). This CDR3 has 15 residues. CDR3 in DNA: TGCAGTGCTATCGACGGGGACAGGGTCACAGATACGCAGTATTTT. Amino acids: CSAIDGDRVTDTQYF.

The rearrangement uses TRBV5-6 and TRBJ2-7, with D possibly being TRBD1 or TRBD2 (5 bases each). The CDR3 totals 18 residues. V lost 0 bases and J 2 bases, leaving 21 bases between the germline ends. The germline V gene encodes CDR1 SGHDT and CDR2 YYEEEE. The CDR3 DNA reads as TGTGCCAGCAGCTTGGAGAGGGACGGGCTCGTCCATGCCTACGAGCAGTACGTC. This gives the protein CASSLERDGLVHAYEQYV.

Comment on this clonotype: Compared with germline, one end of the junction differs, possibly owing to a read error. J is TRBJ2-3 and V is TRBV7-9; 7 nucleotides match TRBD1. The CDR3 consists of 12 residues. The V gene's germline CDR1 is SEHNR and CDR2 FQNEAQ (reference sequence). The CDR3 loop reads CAGSVGTDTEYF. Here the CDR3 DNA reads TGTGCCGGCAGCGTAGGGACAGATACGGAGTATTTT.

The chain is built from TRBV5-1 and TRBJ1-2, with D unresolved. CDR1 is SGHRS and CDR2 is YFSETQ in the germline V gene. The V and J ends lost 1 base and 10 bases respectively, with 14 bases between them. There are 13 residues in the CDR3. In nucleotides, the CDR3 is TGCGCCAGCAGCTTGCGTTCGGACGATAACTACACCTTC. Translating gives CASSLRSDDNYTF.

Regarding this clonotype: Since the CDR3 does not end with the conserved phenylalanine or tryptophan, this likely comes from a read error. Because the CDR3's place on the DNA is in doubt, the DNA is left out and the CDR3 is given as listed by TCRdb. This chain joins TRBV2 and TRBJ2-7; the DNA was not compared with TRBD1, the D call given in the table. The CDR3 extends over 14 residues, inclusive of both ends. Germline CDR1 SNHLY, CDR2 FYNNEI. CDR3 sequence reads: CATGGRGLANQQYC.

V is TRBV24-1 and J is TRBJ1-5; a possible D gene is TRBD1 (6 bases). Trimming shortened V by 4 bases and J by 1 base, and 10 bases separated the two germline ends. CDR3 length: 15 amino acids. Germline CDR1 and CDR2: KGHDR and SFDVKD. CDR3 coding DNA: TGTGCCACCAGTGACTTAACAGGGAGCAATCAGCCCCAGCATTTT. This encodes CATSDLTGSNQPQHF.